Listed below are T cell receptor beta chains from one sample, sequenced in a study of T cells expressing NK-cell markers. Using the 5' RACE reads, TCRdb records one entry per CDR3 protein without DNA. The sample has about 460,000 distinct CDR3 sequences; the top ten hold roughly 1.4%. Material for sequencing was blood T cells: a sorted CD56 or NKG2C T cell subset, CD4+ or CD8+ T cells, or bulk PBMC T cells (not recorded which). The receptors come from a woman aged 45-59 years in good health. Each CDR3 is given with its conserved first and last residue. Fields, in order: J gene, V gene, CDR3 protein.

TRBJ2-7,TRBV3-1,CASRDSAGSYEQYF
TRBJ1-4,TRBV2,CASSEWRNEKLFF
TRBJ2-2,TRBV5-1,CASSLHREGWELFF
TRBJ1-1,TRBV29-1,CSVSIGQANTEAFF
TRBJ2-7,TRBV20-1,CSARDLATGRYEQYF
TRBJ1-2,TRBV5-1,CASSYRTERDGYTF
TRBJ2-4,TRBV5-1,CASSRDLAKNIQYF
TRBJ1-1,TRBV4-1,CASSQDSSSYSTEAFF
TRBJ2-3,TRBV7-2,CASSLVGATSGRAGDTQYF
TRBJ2-6,TRBV19,CASRPTARTLSGANVLTF
TRBJ2-2,TRBV25-1,CASRDARAGGAGELFF
TRBJ2-1,TRBV5-1,CASSFWTSGRETYNEQFF
TRBJ2-3,TRBV18,CASSPRERSTDTQYF
TRBJ1-1,TRBV4-1,CASSQQGVTEAFF
TRBJ2-3,TRBV11-1,CASSLGTGTSDTQYF
TRBJ2-4,TRBV7-9,CASSSVGGIQYF
TRBJ2-7,TRBV27,CASSLVLAGGEQYF
TRBJ2-4,TRBV12-3/TRBV12-4,CASTLRSGTLYF
TRBJ2-5,TRBV29-1,CSVAGRAQETQYF
TRBJ2-7,TRBV10-2,CASSVGAYEQYF
TRBJ2-1,TRBV11-2,CASSLELAGLNEQFF
TRBJ2-3,TRBV11-2,CASSGGGTESTDTQYF
TRBJ1-4,TRBV7-6,CASSLVEGEKLFF
TRBJ2-1,TRBV29-1,CSVASSGRADEQFF
TRBJ2-5,TRBV5-1,CASSPFLKAGGPVGQYF
TRBJ1-1,TRBV13,CASSFRGRTAKNTEAFF
TRBJ1-3,TRBV6-1,CASSEAPRGMSGNTIYF
TRBJ2-3,TRBV7-3,CASSLSTGFRRDTQYF
TRBJ2-3,TRBV7-3,CASSPLSGPSTDTQYF
TRBJ2-3,TRBV11-1,CASSSRGRDTQYF
TRBJ1-1,TRBV9,CASAQGVDTEAFF
TRBJ1-5,TRBV12-5,CASGLVRERDQPQHF
TRBJ2-3,TRBV7-2,CASSSTSGHSTDTQYF
TRBJ1-3,TRBV20-1,CSASLDAGNTIYF
TRBJ2-1,TRBV27,CASSLQPGTGRFF
TRBJ1-4,TRBV5-1,CASSAPAGVGEKLFF
TRBJ2-7,TRBV20-1,CSAPLTGGPHEQYF
TRBJ2-3,TRBV11-3,CASSLDPADETQYF
TRBJ2-3,TRBV11-2,CASRVWGGGTDTQYF
TRBJ2-5,TRBV29-1,CSVESGLETQYF
TRBJ2-1,TRBV5-1,CASSLGLLSSYNEQFF
TRBJ2-2,TRBV11-2,CASSLDPSLEGELFF
TRBJ1-6,TRBV24-1,CATSQGPNSPLHF
TRBJ2-3,TRBV15,CATSSDEGQIYTDTQYF
TRBJ2-7,TRBV10-3,CASRGREDEQYF
TRBJ2-2,TRBV6-1,CASRIRQGDNTGELFF
TRBJ2-3,TRBV5-1,CASAVGPADTQYF